The TCR beta chain described here comes from a study of T cells after yellow fever vaccination. The overall study: Sorting on CD3, CD45RA, CCR7 and CD95 yielded EM, EMRA, CM and Tscm memory subsets.

MiXCR, applied by TCRdb to the 5' RACE reads, yields one record per CDR3 protein. Of some 49,000 distinct CDR3 sequences listed, around 6.4% are singletons. Trimming took 5 bases from V and 2 from J; bases not matched to a gene: 4. CDR3 size: 13 residues. Per germline, CDR1 DFQATT and CDR2 SNEGSKA (reference sequence). The sample here was PBMCs, either bulk or a sorted T-cell subset (CD4+, CD8+, memory, or dextramer-sorted; not recorded which), taken 45 days after the yellow fever booster vaccination. V usage is TRBV20-1 and J usage is TRBJ2-7; 9 nucleotides agree with TRBD2. The clonotype originates from a man aged 30 to 39 who received the YFV17D yellow fever vaccine. This CDR3 reads CSAGTSRTYEQYF. CDR3 in DNA: TGCAGTGCTGGGACTAGCAGAACCTACGAGCAGTACTTC.